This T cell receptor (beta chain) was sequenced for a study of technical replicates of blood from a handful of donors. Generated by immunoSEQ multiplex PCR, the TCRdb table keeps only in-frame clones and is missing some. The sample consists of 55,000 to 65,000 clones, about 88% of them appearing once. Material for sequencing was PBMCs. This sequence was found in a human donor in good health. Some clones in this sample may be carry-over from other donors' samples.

This CDR3 reads CASSLGTSGYNEQFF. The CDR3 bases are TGTGCCAGCAGCTTAGGGACTAGCGGGTACAATGAGCAGTTCTTC. The chain employs TRBV11-1 and TRBJ2-1; TRBD2 matches at 11 bases. The junction had 0 bases not matched to a gene; V was cut back by 1 base and J by 4 bases. CDR1 and CDR2 (germline): SGHAT, FQDESV (reference sequence). The CDR3 is made up of 15 amino acids. The variable domain in full, completed from reference TRBV11-1 and TRBJ2-1, reads EAEVAQSPRYKITEKSQAVAFWCDPISGHATLYWYRQILGQGPELLVQFQDESVVDDSQLPKDRFSAERLKGVDSTLKIQPAELGDSAMYLCASSLGTSGYNEQFFGPGTRLTVL.